The rows below give T cell receptor beta chains drawn from one sample of a study of control samples from healthy donors and cancer patients. Sequenced by immunoSEQ multiplex PCR; TCRdb stores in-frame clones only, minus some. This sample has 190,000 or so clones, with over 80% found just once. Input material: blood. These TCRs come from a man younger than 35 in good health. CDR3s include the opening cysteine and the closing phenylalanine or tryptophan. Each record gives: V gene, clone size, D gene, J gene, CDR3 protein, CDR3 DNA. A D gene is named only where the DNA matches it firmly. Some rows mark clone size as missing; the rest say once, few, many or name a class of expanded clone.

TRBV18,.,.,TRBJ1-6,CASSPGPDYSPLHF,TGTGCCAGCTCACCAGGACCCGACTATTCACCCCTCCACTTT
TRBV9,.,.,TRBJ1-5,CASSVGGGGQPQHF,TGTGCCAGCAGCGTAGGGGGGGGTGGCCAGCCCCAGCATTTT
TRBV24-1,.,.,TRBJ1-4,CATSDSGRKELFF,TGTGCCACCAGTGATTCCGGGCGTAAAGAACTGTTTTTT
TRBV5-5,once,.,TRBJ1-1,CASSLVLSPNTEAFF,TGTGCCAGCAGCTTGGTATTATCGCCGAACACTGAAGCTTTCTTT
TRBV21-1,.,.,TRBJ2-7,CASSKVRLMRPKTYEQYF,TGTGCCAGCAGCAAAGTCCGGTTAATGCGACCGAAAACCTACGAGCAGTACTTC
TRBV6-4,.,TRBD1,TRBJ1-5,CASSPGGTQPQHF,TGTGCCAGCAGCCCAGGGGGCACTCAGCCCCAGCATTTT
TRBV7-9,.,.,TRBJ1-4,CASSSGRGNEKLFF,TGTGCCAGCAGCTCGGGACGGGGGAATGAAAAACTGTTTTTT
TRBV30,.,.,TRBJ1-1,CALERGLENTEAFF,TGTGCCCTCGAAAGGGGTTTAGAGAACACTGAAGCTTTCTTT
TRBV3-1/TRBV3-2,.,.,TRBJ1-2,CASSQENGILGATIDGYTF,TGTGCCAGCAGCCAAGAAAATGGTATCCTGGGGGCGACGATCGATGGCTACACCTTC
TRBV5-8,once,.,TRBJ1-5,CASSLGLNGNQPQHF,TGTGCCAGCAGCTTGGGCCTTAACGGCAATCAGCCCCAGCATTTT
TRBV19,.,.,TRBJ1-5,CASTAGGVGNQPQHF,TGTGCCAGTACCGCCGGGGGGGTTGGCAATCAGCCCCAGCATTTT
TRBV4-1,.,TRBD2,TRBJ2-3,CASSPRGGTTDTQYF,TGCGCCAGCAGCCCTCGCGGGGGGACCACAGATACGCAGTATTTT
TRBV5-1,.,TRBD2,TRBJ2-1,CASSKSERGPYNEQFF,TGCGCCAGCAGCAAGTCGGAGCGGGGGCCTTACAATGAGCAGTTCTTC
TRBV15,.,TRBD2,TRBJ2-1,CATSRVLFGGGSYNEQFF,TGTGCCACCAGCAGAGTTCTCTTCGGCGGGGGGTCCTACAATGAGCAGTTCTTC
TRBV6-1,.,.,TRBJ1-3,CASSEQGTSGNTIYF,TGTGCCAGCAGTGAACAGGGGACCTCTGGAAACACCATATATTTT
TRBV7-8,.,.,TRBJ1-2,CASSLGRGGDYGYTF,TGTGCCAGCAGCTTAGGGAGGGGAGGTGACTATGGCTACACCTTC
TRBV5-5,.,.,TRBJ1-5,CASTGGDSNQPQHF,TGTGCCAGCACCGGGGGAGATAGCAATCAGCCCCAGCATTTT
TRBV9,.,.,TRBJ1-2,CASSDTQRQGSYGYTF,TGTGCCAGCAGCGACACCCAGAGGCAGGGAAGCTATGGCTACACCTTC
TRBV24-1,.,.,TRBJ2-5,CATSDTTRSYEETQYF,TGTGCCACCAGTGACACGACTAGGAGCTACGAAGAGACCCAGTACTTC
TRBV28,.,TRBD1,TRBJ1-2,CASSLVDRGIYTF,TGTGCCAGCAGTTTAGTGGACAGGGGGATTTACACCTTC
TRBV3-1/TRBV3-2,.,.,TRBJ2-3,CASSQDMGGTDTQYF,TGTGCCAGCAGCCAAGATATGGGGGGCACAGATACGCAGTATTTT
TRBV25-1,.,.,TRBJ1-5,CASSESGRSNQPQHF,TGTGCCAGCAGTGAATCGGGACGTAGCAATCAGCCCCAGCATTTT
TRBV19,.,TRBD1,TRBJ1-5,CASSIRTGGGQPQHF,TGTGCCAGTAGTATTCGGACAGGGGGGGGACAGCCCCAGCATTTT
TRBV9,once,.,TRBJ1-5,CASSVDGGGNQPQHF,TGTGCCAGCAGCGTAGATGGGGGGGGCAATCAGCCCCAGCATTTT
TRBV2,.,TRBD2,TRBJ2-3,CASITGTSGEDTQYF,TGTGCCAGCATCACCGGGACTAGCGGGGAAGATACGCAGTATTTT
TRBV5-1,.,.,TRBJ2-1,CASSTAASSYNEQFF,TGCGCCAGCAGCACGGCCGCAAGCTCCTACAATGAGCAGTTCTTC
TRBV6-5,.,.,TRBJ2-7,CASRAPYEQYF,TGTGCCAGCAGGGCCCCCTACGAGCAGTACTTC
TRBV5-1,.,.,TRBJ2-3,CASSKQLAASTDTQYF,TGCGCCAGCAGTAAGCAACTAGCAGCTAGCACAGATACGCAGTATTTT
TRBV6-6,.,TRBD1,TRBJ2-7,CASSQLTQDRGYSYEQYF,TGTGCCAGCAGTCAACTAACCCAAGACAGGGGCTATTCCTACGAGCAGTACTTC
TRBV5-1,.,.,TRBJ1-4,CASSRNPEEKLFF,TGCGCCAGCAGCCGCAATCCCGAAGAAAAACTGTTTTTT
TRBV5-6,few,TRBD1,TRBJ1-5,CASSSSRDRYQPQHF,TGTGCCAGCAGCTCATCCCGGGACAGATATCAGCCCCAGCATTTT
TRBV19,.,.,TRBJ1-2,CASSLRQAISNYGYTF,TGTGCCAGTAGTCTAAGACAGGCGATAAGCAACTATGGCTACACCTTC
TRBV7-9,.,.,TRBJ2-2,CASSGWRIGPIANTGELFF,TGTGCCAGCAGCGGATGGAGGATAGGGCCAATCGCGAACACCGGGGAGCTGTTTTTT
TRBV6-5,once,.,TRBJ1-2,CASSPGGAGGYTF,TGTGCCAGCAGCCCCGGGGGGGCGGGTGGCTACACCTTC
TRBV4-1,few,.,TRBJ1-6,CASSQEDSRSPLHF,TGCGCCAGCAGCCAAGAGGACAGTAGATCACCCCTCCACTTT
TRBV6-5,.,TRBD1,TRBJ1-5,CASSPTGGEQPQHF,TGTGCCAGCAGTCCGACAGGGGGAGAGCAGCCCCAGCATTTT
TRBV28,.,.,TRBJ1-1,CASSLLGSKSTEAFF,TGTGCCAGCAGTTTGCTCGGGAGCAAGAGCACTGAAGCTTTCTTT
TRBV2,.,TRBD1,TRBJ1-1,CSPRGRGPLNTEAFF,TGCTCACCCCGGGGCAGGGGGCCCCTGAACACTGAAGCTTTCTTT
TRBV5-1,.,TRBD2,TRBJ2-5,CASSIQRGTQETQYF,TGCGCCAGCAGCATCCAGCGGGGGACCCAAGAGACCCAGTACTTC
TRBV13,.,.,TRBJ2-7,CASSLNLGSSYEQYF,TGTGCCAGCAGCTTAAATTTGGGCAGCTCCTACGAGCAGTACTTC
TRBV14,.,.,TRBJ1-1,CASSQETRTEAFF,TGTGCCAGCAGCCAAGAGACTCGGACTGAAGCTTTCTTT
TRBV27,.,TRBD2,TRBJ2-1,CASSWLAGENEQFF,TGTGCCAGCAGTTGGCTAGCGGGGGAAAATGAGCAGTTCTTC
TRBV5-1,.,.,TRBJ2-2,CASSAGQPNTGELFF,TGCGCCAGCAGCGCCGGACAGCCGAACACCGGGGAGCTGTTTTTT
TRBV2,.,.,TRBJ1-6,CASSMKGEYSPLHF,TGTGCCAGCAGCATGAAGGGGGAATATTCACCCCTCCACTTT
TRBV3-1/TRBV3-2,once,TRBD1,TRBJ1-2,CASSPGQGSTF,TGTGCCAGCAGCCCCGGACAGGGCAGCACCTTC
TRBV5-1,.,.,TRBJ2-3,CASSPGGENTQYF,TGCGCCAGCAGCCCCGGAGGGGAGAATACGCAGTATTTT
TRBV9,.,.,TRBJ2-7,CASSARGGAHSYEQYF,TGTGCCAGCAGCGCCCGGGGAGGCGCGCACTCCTACGAGCAGTACTTC
TRBV24-1,.,TRBD1,TRBJ1-6,CATSPGQGGSPLHF,TGTGCCACCAGTCCTGGACAGGGCGGTTCACCCCTCCACTTT
TRBV29-1,.,.,TRBJ1-2,CSVAGIDRTFYGYTF,TGCAGCGTTGCTGGCATAGACAGGACGTTCTATGGCTACACCTTC
TRBV12-3/TRBV12-4,.,TRBD1,TRBJ1-2,CASSQTGGDGYTF,TGTGCCAGCAGCCAGACAGGGGGAGATGGCTACACCTTC
TRBV7-3,.,TRBD1,TRBJ1-2,CASSLTGGGDYGYTF,TGTGCCAGCAGCTTAACAGGGGGCGGCGACTATGGCTACACCTTC
TRBV4-1,.,.,TRBJ2-7,CASSSRQELEQYF,TGCGCCAGCAGCTCCCGACAGGAACTCGAGCAGTACTTC
TRBV19,.,TRBD2,TRBJ2-1,CASSIDPAGSYNEQFF,TGTGCCAGTAGTATAGACCCAGCGGGGAGCTACAATGAGCAGTTCTTC
TRBV6-6,.,.,TRBJ2-7,CASSLDSLYEQYF,TGTGCCAGCAGCCTTGACAGCCTCTACGAGCAGTACTTC
TRBV11-2,.,TRBD2,TRBJ2-5,CASSLDSQRGHF,TGTGCCAGCAGCTTAGACAGCCAGCGGGGCCACTTC
TRBV7-3,.,.,TRBJ2-4,CASSLPGAKNIQYF,TGTGCCAGCAGCTTACCAGGGGCCAAAAACATTCAGTACTTC
TRBV4-1,.,.,TRBJ1-1,CASSQGRAMNTEAFF,TGCGCCAGCAGCCAAGGGCGGGCTATGAACACTGAAGCTTTCTTT
TRBV30,.,.,TRBJ1-3,CAWSVTGNSGNTIYF,TGTGCCTGGAGTGTTACAGGCAACTCTGGAAACACCATATATTTT
TRBV10-3,.,TRBD2,TRBJ2-3,CAISSSGVTDTQYF,TGTGCCATCAGTTCTAGCGGGGTCACAGATACGCAGTATTTT